The 32 T cell receptor beta chains presented below share a single source sample, sequenced in a study of T cell responses to AZD1222 COVID-19 vaccine. TCRdb's copy holds only in-frame clones and misses some; the assay was immunoSEQ multiplex PCR. The table records some 200,000 clones, around 94% of them present only once. The specimen comprised peripheral blood, sampled 28 days after the second dose of the MenACWY control vaccine. The receptors stem from an adult who received the MenACWY meningococcal vaccine as a control.

This chain joins TRBV2 and TRBJ2-5; perhaps TRBD2 as D (6 bases). CDR1 and CDR2 (germline): SNHLY, FYNNEI. The V end lost 4 bases, the J end lost 0 bases, and 9 bases lay between the germline ends. The CDR3 runs to 14 residues. The DNA for the CDR3 is TGTGCCAGCAGTGGAGGGAGGTACCAAGAGACCCAGTACTTC. It yields the protein CASSGGRYQETQYF.

J is TRBJ2-1 and V is TRBV7-6, with TRBD2 matching 12 bases. The V gene's germline CDR1 is SGHVS and CDR2 FNYEAQ. V was clipped by 3 bases and J by 7 bases; unmatched bases: 13. The CDR3 is 18 amino acids. The CDR3 coding sequence is TGTGCCAGCAGCTTGGGCCTCTCTAGCGGGAGGGCCGATAATGAGCAGTTCTTC. It translates to CASSLGLSSGRADNEQFF. Together with reference TRBV7-6 and TRBJ2-1, the CDR3 gives the full variable domain: GAGVSQSPRYKVTKRGQDVALRCDPISGHVSLYWYRQALGQGPEFLTYFNYEAQQDKSGLPNDRFSAERPEGSISTLTIQRTEQRDSAMYRCASSLGLSSGRADNEQFFGPGTRLTVL.

DNA for the CDR3: TGTGCCAGCAGCTTAACGCCCGGGGATACGCAGTATTTT. Its protein product is CASSLTPGDTQYF. The chain joins TRBV7-3 to TRBJ2-3; D gene ambiguous. V gave up 0 bases and J gave up 6 bases, with 7 bases separating them. The germline gives CDR1 SGHTA, CDR2 FQGTGA. The CDR3 spans 13 residues.

The rearrangement joins TRBV5-1 to TRBJ1-1, with TRBD1 as a possible D gene (6 bases). Trimming cost V 5 bases and J 0 bases, with 11 bases left between them. Germline values: CDR1 SGHRS, CDR2 YFSETQ. CDR3 size: 14 residues. CDR3 region: CASSTGTLNTEAFF. The CDR3 nucleotides read TGCGCCAGCAGTACCGGGACACTGAACACTGAAGCTTTCTTT.

The chain employs TRBV2 and TRBJ1-1, with D unresolved. Trimming took 4 bases from V and 3 from J, leaving 9 bases between them. The CDR3 consists of 13 residues. Germline loops: CDR1 SNHLY, CDR2 FYNNEI. CDR3 bases: TGTGCCAGCAGTGTCGCACCTTACACTGAAGCTTTCTTT. Residues: CASSVAPYTEAFF. Full variable domain (missing parts from reference TRBV2 and TRBJ1-1): EPEVTQTPSHQVTQMGQEVILRCVPISNHLYFYWYRQILGQKVEFLVSFYNNEISEKSEIFDDQFSVERPDGSNFTLKIRSTKLEDSAMYFCASSVAPYTEAFFGQGTRLTVV.

The V and J genes are TRBV28 and TRBJ1-4; D is possibly TRBD1 (5 bases). Per the germline V gene, CDR1 is MDHEN and CDR2 is SYDVKM. This CDR3 is 11 amino acids long. The V end was cut by 2 bases, the J end by 12 bases, with 7 bases between. This chain's CDR3 is CASSLAGQLFF. The CDR3 nucleotides are TGTGCCAGCAGTTTAGCGGGACAACTGTTTTTT.

Notes on this clone: The sample has other DNA sequences that encode this CDR3 too. V is TRBV11-2 and J is TRBJ2-7; a possible D gene is TRBD1 (5 bases). The ends were cut back, 0 bases at V and 5 bases at J, with 11 bases in the middle. This CDR3 has 14 amino acids. Germline V gene lookup returns CDR1 SGHAT and CDR2 FQNNGV. CDR3 protein: CASSLEAGLHEQYF. CDR3 sequence (DNA): TGTGCCAGCAGCTTAGAAGCAGGGCTTCACGAGCAGTACTTC.

The chain joins TRBV5-6 to TRBJ2-5, with D uncertain. The V gene's germline CDR1 is SGHDT and CDR2 YYEEEE. The CDR3 loop spans 13 amino acids. Deletions cut 4 bases from V and 2 bases from J, with 9 bases between. The CDR3 spells CASSGIKQETQYF. CDR3 in DNA: TGTGCCAGCAGCGGCATCAAGCAAGAGACCCAGTACTTC.

This sequence joins TRBV30 and TRBJ2-1, with a weak D call TRBD1 (6 bases). The germline V gene has CDR1 GTSNPN and CDR2 SVGIG (reference sequence). This CDR3 has 15 amino acids. Trimming left V 3 bases short and J 0 bases short, with 12 bases between. This CDR3 reads CAWRTGFGSYNEQFF. Written as DNA, the CDR3 is TGTGCCTGGAGAACAGGGTTCGGCTCCTACAATGAGCAGTTCTTC.

The chain recombines TRBV28 with TRBJ2-7; no clear D gene. Trimming took off 4 bases at V and 1 base at J, with 8 bases between the two ends. The CDR3 consists of 13 residues. Per the germline V gene, CDR1 is MDHEN and CDR2 is SYDVKM. DNA for the CDR3: TGTGCCAGCAGTTCGCTACTATCCTACGAGCAGTACTTC. Protein product: CASSSLLSYEQYF. Full variable domain (missing parts from reference TRBV28 and TRBJ2-7): DVKVTQSSRYLVKRTGEKVFLECVQDMDHENMFWYRQDPGLGLRLIYFSYDVKMKEKGDIPEGYSVSREKKERFSLILESASTNQTSMYLCASSSLLSYEQYFGPGTRLTVT.

This chain connects TRBV11-2 to TRBJ2-3; 8 positions match TRBD2. The CDR3 contains 16 residues. Trimming removed 5 bases from V and 1 base from J; junction bases left unmatched: 8. The V gene's germline CDR1 is SGHAT and CDR2 FQNNGV. DNA for the CDR3: TGTGCCAGCAGCCCGGGACTAGTGGGACGCACAGATACGCAGTATTTT. This encodes CASSPGLVGRTDTQYF.

V and J are TRBV15 and TRBJ2-3, with 8 positions matching TRBD1. This CDR3 has 16 residues. V shed 1 base and J 3 bases; nucleotides not matched to a gene: 6. CDR1 and CDR2 from the germline V gene are LNHNV and YYDKDF (reference sequence). The CDR3 loop reads CATSRGQGARTDTQYF. The CDR3 DNA reads as TGTGCCACCAGCAGAGGGCAGGGGGCCCGTACAGATACGCAGTATTTT.

The gene calls are TRBV18 and TRBJ1-4, with 8 bases that match TRBD1. Germline V lookup: CDR1 KGHSH, CDR2 LQKENI. The CDR3 loop spans 15 amino acids. After removal of 1 base from V and 5 bases from J, the junction contained 3 bases not matched to a gene. The CDR3 DNA follows: TGTGCCAGCTCACCACGGACAGGGACGAATGAAAAACTGTTTTTT. Its translation is CASSPRTGTNEKLFF.

The genes are TRBV28 and TRBJ2-3, with 7 bases that match TRBD1. Looked up from germline, CDR1 is MDHEN and CDR2 is SYDVKM. The length of the CDR3 is 15 residues. The junction had 9 bases not matched to a gene; V was cut back by 5 bases and J by 4 bases. In nucleotides, the CDR3 is TGTGCCAGCAGTCCCTCCCGACAGGGTGCAGATACGCAGTATTTT. Its protein product is CASSPSRQGADTQYF.

This sequence joins TRBV28 and TRBJ2-2; 9 nucleotides align to TRBD1. Germline CDR1 is MDHEN and CDR2 is SYDVKM. The CDR3 covers 14 residues. V shed 5 bases, J shed 7 bases, and the junction held 5 bases outside the gene matches. The CDR3 sequence is CASSTGQGYGELFF. DNA for the CDR3: TGTGCCAGCAGTACTGGACAGGGGTACGGGGAGCTGTTTTTT.

A few counts support this clone. The CDR3 reads CASSQGNYNEQFF. The CDR3, as DNA: TGTGCCAGTTCACAGGGGAACTACAATGAGCAGTTCTTC. The J gene is TRBJ2-1, the V gene TRBV19, with 7 bases lining up with TRBD1. The CDR3 has 13 amino acids. CDR1 LNHDA and CDR2 SQIVND come from the germline V gene (reference sequence). The ends lost 8 bases at V and 3 bases at J; junction bases unmatched: 4.

J is TRBJ1-1 and V is TRBV30; D unresolved. The V end lost 2 bases, the J end lost 0 bases, and 4 bases lay between the germline ends. Germline lookup yields CDR1 GTSNPN and CDR2 SVGIG (reference sequence). The CDR3 length is 12 residues. CDR3 DNA sequence: TGTGCCTGGAGTCCCGTGAACACTGAAGCTTTCTTT. It is translated as CAWSPVNTEAFF.

The gene calls are TRBV19 and TRBJ1-5; D remains unclear. The V gene lost 3 bases and the J gene lost 4 bases, with 10 bases spanning the gap. Germline CDR1 reads LNHDA; CDR2 reads SQIVND (reference sequence). CDR3 length equals 14 residues. The CDR3 spells CASSMAFWNQPQHF. The CDR3 DNA follows: TGTGCCAGTAGTATGGCTTTTTGGAATCAGCCCCAGCATTTT.

The chain links TRBV7-2 to TRBJ2-7; D not resolved. This CDR3 comprises 14 residues. Looked up from germline, CDR1 is SGHTA and CDR2 is FQGNSA. Trimming removed 1 base from V and 3 bases from J, with 10 bases in between. The CDR3 is CASSLEGSDYEQYF. The CDR3 nucleotides are TGTGCCAGCAGCTTAGAAGGTTCAGACTACGAGCAGTACTTC.

This CDR3 reads CASRGTAYGYTF. The CDR3 DNA reads TGTGCCAGTAGGGGGACAGCCTATGGCTACACCTTC. The J gene is TRBJ1-2, the V gene TRBV19; TRBD1 matches 7 bases. The germline CDR1 and CDR2 sequences are LNHDA and SQIVND (reference sequence). The CDR3 consists of 12 residues. The V gene end was trimmed by 6 bases and the J gene end by 4 bases; junction bases not matched to a gene: 2.

This sequence joins TRBV7-6 and TRBJ2-2, with D tentatively TRBD2 (5 bases). The CDR3 contains 15 residues. V was cut by 3 bases and J by 6 bases, with 14 bases left in between. Per germline, CDR1 SGHVS and CDR2 FNYEAQ. The CDR3 DNA reads as TGTGCCAGCAGCTTTCTACACCGGGGAGCCGGGGAGCTGTTTTTT. Amino acids: CASSFLHRGAGELFF.

V usage is TRBV28 and J usage is TRBJ1-6; no clear D gene. The CDR3 runs to 13 residues. Germline V gene sequence: CDR1 MDHEN, CDR2 SYDVKM. With 3 bases removed from V and 7 bases from J, the gap between germline ends came to 7 bases. The CDR3 loop reads CASSFTPNSPLHF. The CDR3, as DNA: TGTGCCAGCAGTTTTACGCCGAATTCACCCCTCCACTTT.

This clone occurred once. The chain employs TRBV28 and TRBJ1-3; D unclear. Germline assignment: CDR1 MDHEN and CDR2 SYDVKM. Trimming left V 4 bases short and J 0 bases short, with 7 bases between. The CDR3 length is 14 residues. The CDR3 DNA reads TGTGCCAGCAGTTCGGGGTCCTCTGGAAACACCATATATTTT. Protein: CASSSGSSGNTIYF.

The chain carries TRBV3-1 (or the pseudogene TRBV3-2) and TRBJ1-2; D not resolved. The V and J ends lost 1 base and 6 bases respectively, with 9 bases between them. The CDR3 runs 13 residues. CDR1 LGHDT and CDR2 YNNKEL come from the germline V gene (reference sequence). CDR3 protein: CASSQVYGDGYTF. The CDR3 DNA is TGTGCCAGCAGCCAAGTCTACGGTGATGGCTACACCTTC.

This chain uses TRBV15 with TRBJ1-1; unclear D gene. The CDR3 runs 14 residues. The germline gives CDR1 LNHNV, CDR2 YYDKDF (reference sequence). The V end was cut by 0 bases, the J end by 6 bases, with 11 bases between. The CDR3 spells CATSRDVDDPEAFF. The CDR3 DNA is TGTGCCACCAGCAGAGATGTTGACGACCCTGAAGCTTTCTTT. The whole variable domain, filled in from reference TRBV15 and TRBJ1-1, reads DAMVIQNPRYQVTQFGKPVTLSCSQTLNHNVMYWYQQKSSQAPKLLFHYYDKDFNNEADTPDNFQSRRPNTSFCFLDIRSPGLGDTAMYLCATSRDVDDPEAFFGQGTRLTVV.

The chain recombines TRBV11-2 with TRBJ2-1; TRBD1 aligns across 10 bases. Germline CDR1 SGHAT, CDR2 FQNNGV. The ends lost 1 base at V and 8 bases at J; junction bases unmatched: 8. The CDR3 spans 16 residues. In DNA, the CDR3 is TGTGCCAGCAGCTTAGCCGACAGGGGGCAGGGGGATGAGCAGTTCTTC. Its protein is CASSLADRGQGDEQFF.

This sequence joins TRBV25-1 and TRBJ1-2; 10 bases are a match to TRBD1. J was trimmed by 8 bases and V by 6 bases; bases with no gene match: 6. CDR1 MGHDK and CDR2 SYGVNS come from the germline V gene. This CDR3 has 13 amino acids. CDR3 protein: CASRGTGAGGYTF. Here the CDR3 DNA reads TGTGCCAGCAGAGGGACAGGGGCCGGCGGCTACACCTTC.

The CDR3 sequence is CASQRRTGVDEKLFF. The DNA of the CDR3 is TGTGCCAGCCAAAGACGGACAGGGGTGGATGAAAAACTGTTTTTT. The chain couples TRBV3-1 (or the pseudogene TRBV3-2) to TRBJ1-4; 9 bases align to TRBD1. V lost 8 bases, J lost 6 bases, and 10 bases stayed unmatched. In germline, CDR1 is LGHDT, CDR2 YNNKEL (reference sequence). The CDR3 sequence is 15 residues long.

V usage is TRBV10-3 and J usage is TRBJ2-3; 11 nucleotides line up with TRBD2. The CDR3 is 17 residues long. After removal of 3 bases from V and 5 bases from J, the junction contained 10 bases not matched to a gene. The germline gives CDR1 ENHRY, CDR2 SYGVKD. CDR3 in amino acids: CAISETLGLAEVDTQYF. CDR3 DNA: TGTGCCATCAGTGAAACCCTGGGACTAGCGGAGGTAGATACGCAGTATTTT.

J is TRBJ2-7 and V is TRBV7-2; D might be TRBD1 or TRBD2, each matching 5 bases. This CDR3 has 13 residues. Germline CDR1 reads SGHTA; CDR2 reads FQGNSA. V lost 4 bases and J lost 2, with 9 bases in between. The CDR3 coding sequence is TGTGCCAGCAGCTGGGACGGTCCCTACGAGCAGTACTTC. It codes for CASSWDGPYEQYF.

This clone was seen once. This rearrangement joins TRBV5-1 to TRBJ1-1; tentative D call: TRBD1 (6 bases). CDR3 length: 15 amino acids. Looked up from germline, CDR1 is SGHRS and CDR2 is YFSETQ. V was cut by 1 base and J by 4 bases, with 14 bases left in between. This CDR3 reads CASSLIGGAGTEAFF. Written as DNA, the CDR3 is TGCGCCAGCAGCTTGATCGGGGGCGCGGGCACTGAAGCTTTCTTT.

V and J are TRBV10-3 and TRBJ2-1; a weak D match, TRBD2 (6 bases). The V and J ends lost 11 bases and 6 bases respectively, with 17 bases between them. Germline V gives CDR1 ENHRY, CDR2 SYGVKD. The CDR3 contains 13 residues. Written as DNA, the CDR3 is TGTGCCCACAAAGGAGGGACTGGCAATGAGCAGTTCTTC. It is translated as CAHKGGTGNEQFF.